This entry lists 21 T cell receptor beta chains sequenced from one sample in a study of early T cells in non-severe SARS-CoV-2 infection. MiXCR, applied by TCRdb to the 5' RACE reads, yields one record per CDR3 protein. The top ten hold 3.5% to 5% of the sample, which has roughly 64,000 distinct CDR3 sequences, around 12% seen once. The material sequenced was whole blood. These receptors were obtained from an adult who was a healthcare worker with PCR-confirmed SARS-CoV-2 infection or an uninfected control (not recorded which).

This clonotype showed up many times. The V call is TRBV9, the J call TRBJ2-5, with D tentatively TRBD2 (6 bases). Germline CDR1 SGDLS, CDR2 YYNGEE. The CDR3 totals 16 residues. V shed 2 bases and J shed 2 bases, with 16 bases lying between them. The CDR3 spells CASSVGTGSRQETQYF. The CDR3 nucleotides read TGTGCCAGCAGCGTGGGGACTGGATCCCGGCAAGAGACCCAGTACTTC.

This clonotype was counted only a few times. This chain connects TRBV20-1 to TRBJ2-1; D uncertain. There are 14 residues in the CDR3. The V end was cut by 5 bases, the J end by 0 bases, with 11 bases between. Germline V gene sequence: CDR1 DFQATT, CDR2 SNEGSKA (reference sequence). This chain's CDR3 is CSAGPPSSYNEQFF. In nucleotides, the CDR3 is TGCAGTGCTGGGCCCCCCAGCTCCTACAATGAGCAGTTCTTC.

The chain uses TRBV10-2 and TRBJ2-2; D call uncertain. This CDR3 has 13 amino acids. Germline CDR1 and CDR2: WSHSY and SAAADI. Between the trimmed V and J ends, which lost 3 bases and 7 bases, there was a span of 9 bases. DNA of the CDR3: TGCGCCAGCAGTGAAGGGCAAGTCGGGGAGCTGTTTTTT. Translated: CASSEGQVGELFF.

This clonotype was counted at least ten times. The chain couples TRBV10-2 to TRBJ2-2; D remains unclear. Trimming pared 2 bases from V and 2 bases from J, leaving 3 bases between. Germline V CDR1 and CDR2: WSHSY, SAAADI. The CDR3 has 13 residues. The CDR3 region has the DNA TGCGCCAGCAGTGAGGTCAACACCGGGGAGCTGTTTTTT. It codes for CASSEVNTGELFF.

This clonotype was counted only a few times. The chain combines TRBV2 with TRBJ2-3, with D uncertain. Trimming removed 9 bases at V and 3 bases at J, with 7 bases between. Germline lookup yields CDR1 SNHLY and CDR2 FYNNEI. This CDR3 has 11 amino acids. The CDR3 nucleotides are TGTGCCAGAGGTCTTACAGATACGCAGTATTTT. Its protein is CARGLTDTQYF.

The chain uses TRBV5-1 and TRBJ2-2; D is ambiguous. This CDR3 region has 14 residues. The germline V gene has CDR1 SGHRS and CDR2 YFSETQ. Trimming left V 0 bases short and J 7 bases short, with 10 bases between. The CDR3, as DNA: TGCGCCAGCAGCTTGGCCGAAGCCGGCGGGGAGCTGTTTTTT. Amino acid sequence: CASSLAEAGGELFF.

This clonotype was recorded a few times. CDR3 amino acids: CASSLRGIVENTGELFF. The CDR3 DNA follows: TGTGCCAGCAGCTTACGAGGGATTGTGGAGAACACCGGGGAGCTGTTTTTT. The chain carries TRBV7-9 and TRBJ2-2; TRBD2 might be the D (5 bases). Germline CDR1 and CDR2: SEHNR and FQNEAQ (reference sequence). V was shortened by 2 bases and J by 1 base, with 14 bases between the two germline ends. This CDR3 spans 17 amino acids.

Many counts were recorded for this clonotype. V gene TRBV29-1 combines with J gene TRBJ1-4; TRBD1 aligns across 8 bases. V shed 5 bases, J shed 3 bases, and the junction held 5 bases outside the gene matches. Germline V gene lookup returns CDR1 SQVTM and CDR2 ANQGSEA. The CDR3 has 14 residues. The CDR3 region is CSVLPTGANEKLFF. CDR3 nucleotide sequence: TGCAGCGTTTTGCCGACAGGGGCTAATGAAAAACTGTTTTTT.

V is TRBV7-3 and J is TRBJ2-1; D remains ambiguous. There are 13 residues in the CDR3. Trimming took off 1 base at V and 7 bases at J, with 8 bases between the two ends. Germline CDR1 and CDR2: SGHTA and FQGTGA. The chain's CDR3 is CASSLSAWNEQFF. In DNA, the CDR3 is TGTGCCAGCAGCTTAAGTGCCTGGAATGAGCAGTTCTTC. The whole variable domain, filled in from reference TRBV7-3 and TRBJ2-1, reads GAGVSQTPSNKVTEKGKYVELRCDPISGHTALYWYRQSLGQGPEFLIYFQGTGAADDSGLPNDRFFAVRPEGSVSTLKIQRTERGDSAVYLCASSLSAWNEQFFGPGTRLTVL.

This chain joins TRBV12-3 or TRBV12-4 and TRBJ1-1; D unresolved. With 3 bases removed from V and 4 bases from J, the gap between germline ends came to 9 bases. The CDR3 is 13 amino acids. CDR3 region: CASSFLPSTEAFF. The CDR3 DNA reads as TGTGCCAGCAGTTTTCTACCGAGCACTGAAGCTTTCTTT.

The table lists this clonotype with a few counts. The J gene is TRBJ2-5, the V gene TRBV20-1, with TRBD2 identical over 10 bases. Germline V gene lookup returns CDR1 DFQATT and CDR2 SNEGSKA (reference sequence). The CDR3 loop spans 15 amino acids. After removal of 0 bases from V and 3 bases from J, the junction contained 4 bases not matched to a gene. The CDR3 spells CSAREVTSGEETQYF. DNA of the CDR3: TGCAGTGCTAGAGAAGTAACTAGCGGGGAAGAGACCCAGTACTTC.

A few counts support this clonotype. Here the CDR3 DNA reads TGTGCCAGCAGTACCGCTAGACTAGAAGCTTTCTTT. As protein: CASSTARLEAFF. The chain is built from TRBV6-5 and TRBJ1-1; D is unclear. Trimming took 5 bases from V and 8 from J, leaving 12 bases between them. The CDR3 covers 12 residues. Germline CDR1 is MNHEY and CDR2 is SVGAGI.

This clonotype occurred many times. The rearrangement links TRBV7-2 to TRBJ1-1; 8 bases are a match to TRBD1. This CDR3 is 16 amino acids long. With V trimmed by 5 bases and J by 10 bases, 18 bases remained unmatched. Per germline, CDR1 SGHTA and CDR2 FQGNSA. This CDR3 is CASSLSQGAAGQTAFF. The DNA of the CDR3 is TGTGCCAGCAGCCTATCGCAGGGGGCGGCAGGACAGACAGCTTTCTTT.

The table lists this clonotype with a few counts. The rearrangement uses TRBV10-3 and TRBJ2-3; 8 nucleotides match TRBD1. CDR3 length: 14 residues. CDR1 and CDR2 (germline): ENHRY, SYGVKD. Losses at the gene ends were 8 bases for V and 0 bases for J; bases not matched to a gene: 4. The CDR3 region has the DNA TGTGCCATCCGGACAGGGCCTAGCACAGATACGCAGTATTTT. This gives the protein CAIRTGPSTDTQYF.

This clonotype was found a few times. The V gene is TRBV11-2, the J gene TRBJ1-2; maybe TRBD1 (5 bases). The V gene lost 4 bases and the J gene lost 0 bases, with 9 bases spanning the gap. The CDR3 consists of 14 residues. CDR1 and CDR2 from the germline V gene are SGHAT and FQNNGV. CDR3 residues: CASSSRAPNYGYTF. The DNA of the CDR3 is TGTGCCAGCAGCTCCAGGGCCCCTAACTATGGCTACACCTTC.

The chain has TRBV6-2 or TRBV6-3 and TRBJ2-5; 9 positions match TRBD1. The germline V gene encodes CDR1 MNHEY and CDR2 SVGEGT. J was trimmed by 5 bases and V by 6 bases; bases with no gene match: 7. This CDR3 has 14 amino acids. This CDR3 reads CASRRYRGLETQYF. The CDR3 coding sequence is TGTGCCAGCAGACGCTACAGGGGGCTGGAGACCCAGTACTTC.

This clonotype was observed at least ten times. The genes are TRBV6-1 and TRBJ2-1, with D possibly being TRBD2 (5 bases). Per the germline V gene, CDR1 is MNHNS and CDR2 is SASEGT. This CDR3 is built from 13 residues. The DNA of the CDR3 is TGTGCTTCTTCCATCGGACTGTACAATGAGCAGTTCTTC. As protein: CASSIGLYNEQFF.

This clonotype was found many times. The V and J genes are TRBV20-1 and TRBJ1-3; no firm D call. The germline V gene encodes CDR1 DFQATT and CDR2 SNEGSKA (reference sequence). V lost 0 bases and J 8 bases, leaving 8 bases between the germline ends. This CDR3 is built from 12 residues. The CDR3 spells CSARDPAHTIYF. The CDR3 nucleotides read TGCAGTGCTAGAGACCCGGCCCACACCATATATTTT.

CDR3 sequence reads: CASSQDRGTEAFF. The DNA for the CDR3 is TGTGCCAGCAGCCAAGACAGGGGCACTGAAGCTTTCTTT. The genes are TRBV11-2 and TRBJ1-1; 8 bases line up with TRBD1. Germline values: CDR1 SGHAT, CDR2 FQNNGV. V lost 5 bases and J lost 4; bases outside the gene matches: 3. This CDR3 comprises 13 residues.

In its sample, this clonotype was seen a few times. CDR3 protein: CASSLAGEAFF. For the CDR3, the DNA is TGTGCCAGCAGTTTGGCCGGTGAAGCTTTCTTT. The V call is TRBV12-3 or TRBV12-4, the J call TRBJ1-1; no reliable D call. The CDR3 has 11 amino acids. Trimming took 3 bases from V and 7 from J, leaving 6 bases between them.

The CDR3 here is CASSLGYSGEQFF. DNA for the CDR3: TGTGCCAGCAGCTTAGGATATTCGGGTGAGCAGTTCTTC. This rearrangement joins TRBV11-2 to TRBJ2-1; no clear D. Trimming left V 1 base short and J 9 bases short, with 10 bases between. Germline CDR1 SGHAT, CDR2 FQNNGV. This CDR3 comprises 13 residues.